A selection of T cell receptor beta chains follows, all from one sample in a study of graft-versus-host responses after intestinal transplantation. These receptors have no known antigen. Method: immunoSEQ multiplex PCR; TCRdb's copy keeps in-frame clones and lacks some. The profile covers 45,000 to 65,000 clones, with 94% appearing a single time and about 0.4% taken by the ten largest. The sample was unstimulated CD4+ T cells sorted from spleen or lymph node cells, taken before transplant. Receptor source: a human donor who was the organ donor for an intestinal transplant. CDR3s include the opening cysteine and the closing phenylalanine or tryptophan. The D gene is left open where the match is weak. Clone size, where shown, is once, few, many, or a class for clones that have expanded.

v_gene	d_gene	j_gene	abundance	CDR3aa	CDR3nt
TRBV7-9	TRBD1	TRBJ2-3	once	CASSLTTGMKIATDTQYF	TGTGCCAGCAGCCTAACGACAGGGATGAAAATAGCCACAGATACGCAGTATTTT
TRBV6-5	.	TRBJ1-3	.	CASMVFSGNTIYF	TGTGCCAGTATGGTCTTCTCTGGAAACACCATATATTTT
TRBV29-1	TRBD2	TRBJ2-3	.	CSVESGGTDTQYF	TGCAGCGTTGAAAGCGGGGGCACAGATACGCAGTATTTT
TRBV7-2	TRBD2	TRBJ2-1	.	CASSSILSGGVYNEQFF	TGTGCCAGCAGTTCAATTCTTAGCGGGGGGGTTTACAATGAGCAGTTCTTC
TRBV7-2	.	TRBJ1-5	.	CASSSGGGRNQPQHF	TGTGCCAGCAGCTCGGGGGGGGGTCGCAATCAGCCCCAGCATTTT
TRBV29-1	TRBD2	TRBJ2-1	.	CSVGTSGGAWAYNEQFF	TGCAGCGTTGGGACTAGCGGGGGGGCCTGGGCTTACAATGAGCAGTTCTTC
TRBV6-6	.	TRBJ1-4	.	CASSGAAGGTNEKLFF	TGTGCCAGCAGTGGGGCGGCGGGAGGGACTAATGAAAAACTGTTTTTT
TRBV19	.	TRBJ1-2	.	CASSIELLYGYTF	TGTGCCAGTAGTATAGAGCTGCTCTATGGCTACACCTTC
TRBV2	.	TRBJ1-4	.	CASRKQVLTNEKLFF	TGTGCCAGCAGGAAACAGGTTCTCACTAATGAAAAACTGTTTTTT
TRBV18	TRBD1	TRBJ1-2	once	CASSPRTGPYGYTF	TGTGCCAGCTCTCCACGGACAGGCCCCTATGGCTACACCTTC
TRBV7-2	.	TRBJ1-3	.	CASSLFQFGGNTIYF	TGTGCCAGCAGCTTATTTCAGTTCGGAGGAAACACCATATATTTT
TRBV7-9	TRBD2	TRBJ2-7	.	CASSLGPGTRLAGRYEQYF	TGTGCCAGCAGCTTAGGGCCCGGGACTAGGCTAGCGGGGCGCTACGAGCAGTACTTC
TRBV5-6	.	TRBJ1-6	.	CASSLERSPLHF	TGTGCCAGCAGCCTGGAGAGGTCACCCCTCCACTTT
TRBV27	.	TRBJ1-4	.	CASSFAQFNEKLFF	TGTGCCAGCAGTTTTGCCCAGTTTAATGAAAAACTGTTTTTT
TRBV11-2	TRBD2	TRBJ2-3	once	CASSRRAGGIDTQYF	TGTGCCAGCAGCAGGAGGGCGGGGGGTATAGATACGCAGTATTTT
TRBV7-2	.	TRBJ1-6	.	CASSLGAYNSPLHF	TGTGCCAGCAGCTTGGGAGCCTATAATTCACCCCTCCACTTT
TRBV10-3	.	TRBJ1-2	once	CAISVLSRGGGYTF	TGTGCCATCAGTGTTTTATCGAGGGGTGGTGGCTACACCTTC
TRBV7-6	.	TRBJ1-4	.	CASSPTGRHNEKLFF	TGTGCCAGCAGCCCGACCGGACGGCATAATGAAAAACTGTTTTTT
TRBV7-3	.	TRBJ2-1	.	CASSLTGDGYNEQFF	TGTGCCAGCAGCTTAACGGGGGACGGGTACAATGAGCAGTTCTTC
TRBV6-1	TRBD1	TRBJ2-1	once	CASTGTGGRDEQFF	TGTGCCAGCACGGGGACAGGGGGCAGGGATGAGCAGTTCTTC